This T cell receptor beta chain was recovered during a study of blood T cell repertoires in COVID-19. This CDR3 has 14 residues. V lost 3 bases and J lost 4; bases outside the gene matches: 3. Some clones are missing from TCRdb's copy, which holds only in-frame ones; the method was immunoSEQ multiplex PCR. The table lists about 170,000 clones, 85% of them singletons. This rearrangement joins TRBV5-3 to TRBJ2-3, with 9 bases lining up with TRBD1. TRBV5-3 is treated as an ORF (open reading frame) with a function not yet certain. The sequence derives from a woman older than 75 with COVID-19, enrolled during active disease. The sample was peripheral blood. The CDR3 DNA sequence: TGTGCCAGAAGCTACGGGACAGGGCCAGATACGCAGTATTTT. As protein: CARSYGTGPDTQYF.